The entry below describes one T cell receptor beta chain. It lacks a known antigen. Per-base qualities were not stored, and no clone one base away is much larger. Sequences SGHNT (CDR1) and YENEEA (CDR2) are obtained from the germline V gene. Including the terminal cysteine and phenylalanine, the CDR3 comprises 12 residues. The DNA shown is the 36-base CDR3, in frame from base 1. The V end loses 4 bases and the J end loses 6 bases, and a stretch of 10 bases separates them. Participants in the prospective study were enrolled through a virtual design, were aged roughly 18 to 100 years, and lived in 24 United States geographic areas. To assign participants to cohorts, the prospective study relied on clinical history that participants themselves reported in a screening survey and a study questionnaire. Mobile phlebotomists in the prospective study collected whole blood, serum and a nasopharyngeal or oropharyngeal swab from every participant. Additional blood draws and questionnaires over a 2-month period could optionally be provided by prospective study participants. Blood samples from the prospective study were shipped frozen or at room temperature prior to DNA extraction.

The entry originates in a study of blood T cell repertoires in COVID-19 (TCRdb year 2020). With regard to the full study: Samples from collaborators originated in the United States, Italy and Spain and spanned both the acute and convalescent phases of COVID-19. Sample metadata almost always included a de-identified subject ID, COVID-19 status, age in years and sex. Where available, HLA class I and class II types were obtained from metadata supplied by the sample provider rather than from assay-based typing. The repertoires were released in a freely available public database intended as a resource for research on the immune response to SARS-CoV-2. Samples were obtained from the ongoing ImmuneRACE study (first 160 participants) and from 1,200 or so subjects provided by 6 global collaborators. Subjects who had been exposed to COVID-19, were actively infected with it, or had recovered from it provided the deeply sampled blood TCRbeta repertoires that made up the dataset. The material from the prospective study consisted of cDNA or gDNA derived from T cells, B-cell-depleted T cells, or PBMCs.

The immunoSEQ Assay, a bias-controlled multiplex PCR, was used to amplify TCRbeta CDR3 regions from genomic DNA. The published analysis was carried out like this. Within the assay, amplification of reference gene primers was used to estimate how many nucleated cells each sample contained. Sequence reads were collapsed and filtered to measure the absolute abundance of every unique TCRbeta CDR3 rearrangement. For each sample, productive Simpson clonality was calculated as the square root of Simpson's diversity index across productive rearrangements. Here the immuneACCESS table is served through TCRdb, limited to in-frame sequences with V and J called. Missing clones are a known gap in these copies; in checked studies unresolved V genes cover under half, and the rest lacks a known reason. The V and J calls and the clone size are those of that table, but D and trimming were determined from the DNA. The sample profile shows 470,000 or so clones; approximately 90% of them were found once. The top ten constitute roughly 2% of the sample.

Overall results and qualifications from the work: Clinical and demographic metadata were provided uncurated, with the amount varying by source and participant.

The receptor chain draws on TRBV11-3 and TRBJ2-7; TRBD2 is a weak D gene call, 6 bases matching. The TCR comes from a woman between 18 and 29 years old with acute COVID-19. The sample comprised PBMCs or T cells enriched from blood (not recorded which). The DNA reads TGTGCCAGCAGCTACAACGGGGGCGAGCAGTACTTC. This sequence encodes CASSYNGGEQYF.